These 6 T cell receptor beta chains came from one sample sequenced in a study of cytomegalovirus exposure and HLA in healthy donors. In the PCR, 60 Vbeta and 13 Jbeta primers were used. Profiling relied on immunoSEQ multiplex PCR, and the TCRdb table lists in-frame clones only, not all of them. The data contain 150,000 to 200,000 clones, about 75% of them singletons. The sample consisted of PBMCs. The receptors derive from a woman aged 40 to 50 in good health and CMV-seropositive.

J is TRBJ1-2 and V is TRBV5-4; 7 bases are a match to TRBD1. The CDR3 has 17 amino acids. With 4 bases clipped from V and 0 bases from J, the junction kept 12 bases outside the gene matches. From germline, CDR1 is SGHNT and CDR2 YYREEE (reference sequence). The CDR3 nucleotides read TGTGCCAGCAGCCCAGGGACAGCGGGCCCCGCTAACTATGGCTACACCTTC. Its protein is CASSPGTAGPANYGYTF.

This clone has just one count. This chain connects TRBV5-1 to TRBJ2-2, with 9 nucleotides matching TRBD2. V dropped 1 base and J dropped 2; count of bases not matched to a gene: 9. This CDR3 has 18 residues. Germline CDR1 SGHRS, CDR2 YFSETQ. CDR3 protein: CASSLRLAGMLNTGELFF. CDR3 in DNA: TGCGCCAGCAGCTTGCGTCTAGCGGGAATGTTAAACACCGGGGAGCTGTTTTTT.

The chain carries TRBV5-1 and TRBJ2-7; TRBD1 aligns across 8 bases. Germline V gene lookup returns CDR1 SGHRS and CDR2 YFSETQ. The CDR3 has 15 amino acids. Trimming cost V 5 bases and J 1 base; bases outside gene matches: 8. CDR3 nucleotide sequence: TGCGCCAGCAGTCAAGGACAGGGTGGTTCCTACGAGCAGTACTTC. This codes for CASSQGQGGSYEQYF.

This clone has just a few counts. V and J are TRBV27 and TRBJ1-5; maybe TRBD1 (5 bases). Per the germline V gene, CDR1 is MNHEY and CDR2 is SMNVEV (reference sequence). This CDR3 is built from 14 residues. Trimming pared 3 bases from V and 2 bases from J, leaving 8 bases between. The CDR3 DNA sequence: TGTGCCAGCAGTTTGGGAGGGGGCAATCAGCCCCAGCATTTT. It encodes CASSLGGGNQPQHF.

This chain connects TRBV9 to TRBJ2-1; 10 positions match TRBD2. Trimming took 4 bases from V and 8 from J; bases not matched to a gene: 12. CDR3 size: 16 residues. Germline-derived CDR1 and CDR2 are SGDLS and YYNGEE. The CDR3 spells CASSSGVLAGFDEQFF. For the CDR3, the DNA is TGTGCCAGCAGCTCAGGGGTACTAGCGGGATTCGATGAGCAGTTCTTC.

The genes are TRBV4-1 and TRBJ2-1, with TRBD2 matching over 9 bases. Trimming took 2 bases from V and 3 from J; bases not matched to a gene: 2. CDR3 size: 15 residues. Germline values: CDR1 MGHRA, CDR2 YSYEKL. In nucleotides, the CDR3 is TGCGCCAGCAGCCAACTAGCGGGACGCTACAATGAGCAGTTCTTC. This translates into CASSQLAGRYNEQFF.